These 18 T cell receptor beta chains share one sample of origin, sequenced in a study of shared clonotypes between healthy human individuals. Only in-frame clones appear in the TCRdb table, and some are missing; sequencing was by immunoSEQ multiplex PCR. The sample has roughly 2 million clones; approximately 94% are singletons. Sequencing used naive CD4+ T cells sorted from blood. Documented subset: CD45RA+ positively selected. The receptors were gathered from a man aged 18 to 30 in good health.

On this clone itself: At the DNA level, this CDR3 is encoded by other sequences in the same sample as well. The chain has TRBV6-6 and TRBJ2-7, with D unclear. V was shortened by 2 bases and J by 2 bases, with 7 bases between the two germline ends. Germline V CDR1 and CDR2: MNHNY, SVGAGI (reference sequence). This CDR3 contains 13 residues. The CDR3 nucleotides are TGTGCCAGCAGTTACCTGGGTGCCTACGAGCAGTACTTC. As protein: CASSYLGAYEQYF.

About this clone itself: Within the sample, other DNA sequences also encode this same CDR3. The chain has TRBV5-1 and TRBJ2-7; D uncertain. Per the germline V gene, CDR1 is SGHRS and CDR2 is YFSETQ. Trimming cost V 3 bases and J 1 base, with 5 bases left between them. The CDR3 extends over 12 amino acids. The CDR3 bases are TGCGCCAGCAGCTCGGAGTCCTACGAGCAGTACTTC. This encodes CASSSESYEQYF.

Points on this clone: The same CDR3 is also encoded by other DNA sequences in this sample. The J gene is TRBJ2-7, the V gene TRBV5-1; 8 bases match TRBD1. Looked up from germline, CDR1 is SGHRS and CDR2 is YFSETQ. J gave up 3 bases and V 3 bases, and 5 bases lay outside the gene matches. The CDR3 extends over 14 amino acids. For the CDR3, the DNA is TGCGCCAGCAGCTCTGGACAGGGTTTCTACGAGCAGTACTTC. Translation gives CASSSGQGFYEQYF.

CDR3 loop: CASSQRLGGNHNEQFF. CDR3 in DNA: TGTGCCAGCAGCCAACGTCTCGGCGGGAACCACAATGAGCAGTTCTTC. The V call is TRBV11-3, the J call TRBJ2-1; D is possibly TRBD2 (6 bases). Germline CDR1 SGHNT, CDR2 YENEEA. The CDR3 covers 16 residues. Trimming took 5 bases from V and 5 from J, leaving 19 bases between them.

The chain has TRBV5-4 and TRBJ2-7; maybe TRBD2 (5 bases). The CDR3 spans 12 residues. Germline values: CDR1 SGHNT, CDR2 YYREEE (reference sequence). The V gene lost 1 base and the J gene lost 6 bases, with 8 bases spanning the gap. In DNA, the CDR3 is TGTGCCAGCAGCTTGAGCGCGGGCGAGCAGTACTTC. Protein product: CASSLSAGEQYF.

The chain employs TRBV5-1 and TRBJ2-6; maybe TRBD1 (6 bases). V was clipped by 4 bases and J by 2 bases, with 10 bases between them. The CDR3 sequence is 15 residues long. Germline V gene sequence: CDR1 SGHRS, CDR2 YFSETQ. As DNA, the CDR3 is TGCGCCAGCAGCCAGGGACACCCTGGGGCCAACGTCCTGACTTTC. It codes for CASSQGHPGANVLTF. The full variable domain, its missing parts supplied by reference TRBV5-1 and TRBJ2-6, is KAGVTQTPRYLIKTRGQQVTLSCSPISGHRSVSWYQQTPGQGLQFLFEYFSETQRNKGNFPGRFSGRQFSNSRSEMNVSTLELGDSALYLCASSQGHPGANVLTFGAGSRLTVL.

In its sample, this clone was seen once. The chain carries TRBV5-1 and TRBJ2-5, with D uncertain. Germline CDR1 reads SGHRS; CDR2 reads YFSETQ. Trimming removed 3 bases at V and 1 base at J, with 10 bases between. This CDR3 spans 14 amino acids. The CDR3 bases are TGCGCCAGCAGCTCGACAACGGTCCAAGAGACCCAGTACTTC. Translated: CASSSTTVQETQYF.

The chain employs TRBV5-6 and TRBJ2-1; 12 bases align to TRBD2. Looked up from germline, CDR1 is SGHDT and CDR2 is YYEEEE. The V segment lost 6 bases and the J segment 6 bases; nucleotides outside the gene matches: 10. This CDR3 contains 16 residues. CDR3 region: CASILRTSGRINEQFF. The CDR3 DNA is TGTGCCAGCATCTTACGAACTAGCGGGAGGATCAATGAGCAGTTCTTC.

This clone was seen just once. The J gene is TRBJ2-1, the V gene TRBV7-6, with D maybe TRBD1 (5 bases). The germline V and J ends were trimmed by 5 bases and 2 bases, with 19 bases remaining between them. Germline loops: CDR1 SGHVS, CDR2 FNYEAQ. The CDR3 extends over 17 amino acids. In DNA form, the CDR3 reads TGTGCCAGCAGCGATTCCAGGGTAGGGAATCCCTACAATGAGCAGTTCTTC. As protein: CASSDSRVGNPYNEQFF.

Regarding this clone: At the DNA level, this CDR3 is encoded by other sequences in the same sample as well. CDR3 in DNA: TGCGCCAGCAGCTTGGTTGGGGGCAATCAGCCCCAGCATTTT. This sequence encodes CASSLVGGNQPQHF. This sequence joins TRBV5-1 and TRBJ1-5; D gene ambiguous. Germline V gene sequence: CDR1 SGHRS, CDR2 YFSETQ. The length of the CDR3 is 14 residues. The germline V and J ends were trimmed by 0 bases and 2 bases, with 6 bases remaining between them. Using reference TRBV5-1 and TRBJ1-5 for the parts outside the CDR3, the full variable domain is KAGVTQTPRYLIKTRGQQVTLSCSPISGHRSVSWYQQTPGQGLQFLFEYFSETQRNKGNFPGRFSGRQFSNSRSEMNVSTLELGDSALYLCASSLVGGNQPQHFGDGTRLSIL.

The gene calls are TRBV28 and TRBJ1-6; D ambiguous. The V gene's germline CDR1 is MDHEN and CDR2 SYDVKM. V lost 7 bases, J lost 0 bases, and 10 bases lay in between. There are 15 residues in the CDR3. The chain's CDR3 is CASIGRNSYNSPLHF. CDR3 DNA: TGTGCCAGCATCGGCAGGAACTCCTATAATTCACCCCTCCACTTT.

This rearrangement joins TRBV10-3 to TRBJ2-5, with 9 nucleotides matching TRBD2. CDR1 and CDR2 from the germline V gene are ENHRY and SYGVKD. The CDR3 totals 16 residues. The V gene end was trimmed by 5 bases and the J gene end by 2 bases; junction bases not matched to a gene: 9. In DNA, the CDR3 is TGTGCCATCAGTATGAGTAGCGGGAGAGGACAAGAGACCCAGTACTTC. This codes for CAISMSSGRGQETQYF.

The chain employs TRBV30 and TRBJ2-2; no firm D call. The CDR3 has 13 residues. Germline CDR1 GTSNPN, CDR2 SVGIG (reference sequence). Trimming left V 3 bases short and J 0 bases short, with 5 bases between. The CDR3 spells CAWRGPNTGELFF. The CDR3 nucleotides read TGTGCCTGGAGGGGTCCGAACACCGGGGAGCTGTTTTTT.

The J gene is TRBJ2-1, the V gene TRBV5-4; D uncertain. With 1 base removed from V and 8 bases from J, the gap between germline ends came to 10 bases. This CDR3 comprises 13 residues. Germline V gives CDR1 SGHNT, CDR2 YYREEE (reference sequence). The CDR3 DNA is TGTGCCAGCAGCTTGAAGAGTAACGATGAGCAGTTCTTC. As protein: CASSLKSNDEQFF.

The rearrangement uses TRBV6-5 and TRBJ2-5; TRBD2 aligns across 7 bases. J lost 2 bases, V lost 2 bases, and 5 bases had no gene match. The CDR3 totals 15 residues. Germline-derived CDR1 and CDR2 are MNHEY and SVGAGI. CDR3 in amino acids: CASSYTAGVQETQYF. For the CDR3, the DNA is TGTGCCAGCAGTTACACTGCGGGGGTTCAAGAGACCCAGTACTTC.

V is TRBV28 and J is TRBJ2-6, with 8 nucleotides matching TRBD1. The germline V gene has CDR1 MDHEN and CDR2 SYDVKM. This CDR3 is built from 16 residues. The ends lost 4 bases at V and 0 bases at J; junction bases unmatched: 2. Here the CDR3 reads CASSSTGASGANVLTF. The CDR3 bases are TGTGCCAGCAGTTCGACAGGGGCCTCTGGGGCCAACGTCCTGACTTTC.

The rearrangement uses TRBV7-2 and TRBJ1-2, with unresolved D. V was shortened by 3 bases and J by 4 bases, with 9 bases between the two germline ends. The CDR3 has 13 amino acids. Germline lookup yields CDR1 SGHTA and CDR2 FQGNSA. The CDR3 here is CASSFTGSYGYTF. In DNA form, the CDR3 reads TGTGCCAGCAGCTTCACCGGGAGCTATGGCTACACCTTC.

The V and J genes are TRBV2 and TRBJ1-1; D ambiguous. Trimming pared 3 bases from V and 0 bases from J, leaving 8 bases between. The V gene's germline CDR1 is SNHLY and CDR2 FYNNEI. The CDR3 is 14 residues long. Here the CDR3 reads CASSDNSLNTEAFF. The CDR3, as DNA: TGTGCCAGCAGTGATAACAGTCTGAACACTGAAGCTTTCTTT. Drawing the rest from reference TRBV2 and TRBJ1-1, the complete variable domain is EPEVTQTPSHQVTQMGQEVILRCVPISNHLYFYWYRQILGQKVEFLVSFYNNEISEKSEIFDDQFSVERPDGSNFTLKIRSTKLEDSAMYFCASSDNSLNTEAFFGQGTRLTVV.